Below, 12 T cell receptor beta chains from the same sample are listed, as sequenced in a study of shared clonotypes between healthy human individuals. Measured with immunoSEQ multiplex PCR; TCRdb has only the in-frame clones, and not every one. The sample lists 2 million to 2.5 million clones, about 94% occurring once. The sequenced sample was naive CD4+ T cells sorted from blood. Subset given: CD45RA+ positively selected. These receptors all stem from a man aged 18 to 29 in good health.

In the case of this clone: This CDR3 is also generated by other DNA sequences in the sample. V is TRBV7-9 and J is TRBJ1-5; TRBD1 might be the D (5 bases). This CDR3 spans 14 amino acids. Germline values: CDR1 SEHNR, CDR2 FQNEAQ (reference sequence). With 0 bases removed from V and 2 bases from J, the gap between germline ends came to 5 bases. The CDR3 sequence is CASSLAGGNQPQHF. The CDR3 nucleotides are TGTGCCAGCAGCTTAGCGGGGGGCAATCAGCCCCAGCATTTT.

The V gene is TRBV7-2, the J gene TRBJ2-7; D might be TRBD1 or TRBD2, each matching 5 bases. This CDR3 contains 14 residues. CDR1 is SGHTA and CDR2 is FQGNSA in the germline V gene. V was trimmed by 5 bases and J by 5 bases, leaving 16 bases between them. This chain's CDR3 is CASSPGTVSHEQYF. CDR3 sequence (DNA): TGTGCCAGCAGCCCCGGGACGGTTAGTCACGAGCAGTACTTC.

This chain uses TRBV30 with TRBJ1-3; possibly TRBD1 for D (5 bases). The ends were cut back, 4 bases at V and 0 bases at J, with 10 bases in the middle. Germline CDR1 is GTSNPN and CDR2 is SVGIG (reference sequence). CDR3 length: 14 residues. The CDR3: CAWIEGSSGNTIYF. In nucleotides, the CDR3 is TGTGCCTGGATAGAGGGGAGCTCTGGAAACACCATATATTTT.

The V and J genes are TRBV25-1 and TRBJ1-1, with 7 bases matching TRBD1. Per the germline V gene, CDR1 is MGHDK and CDR2 is SYGVNS. The CDR3 extends over 15 amino acids. The junction had 4 bases not matched to a gene; V was cut back by 2 bases and J by 1 base. CDR3 bases: TGTGCCAGCAGTGAAAGCTCAGGGGGGAACACTGAAGCTTTCTTT. Translating gives CASSESSGGNTEAFF. Full variable domain (rest looked up from reference TRBV25-1 and TRBJ1-1): EADIYQTPRYLVIGTGKKITLECSQTMGHDKMYWYQQDPGMELHLIHYSYGVNSTEKGDLSSESTVSRIRTEHFPLTLESARPSHTSQYLCASSESSGGNTEAFFGQGTRLTVV.

This sequence joins TRBV6-9 and TRBJ2-6, with no clear D. Germline CDR1 reads MNHGY; CDR2 reads SVAAGI. The CDR3 length is 17 residues. Trimming pared 4 bases from V and 5 bases from J, leaving 18 bases between. CDR3 residues: CASSFVLRQSRANVLTF. CDR3 nucleotides: TGTGCCAGCAGTTTTGTGCTACGACAAAGTCGGGCCAACGTCCTGACTTTC.

The rearrangement links TRBV5-6 to TRBJ1-2; perhaps TRBD1 as D (6 bases). V lost 3 bases to trimming and J lost 0 bases, with 18 bases between them. Germline V gene sequence: CDR1 SGHDT, CDR2 YYEEEE. CDR3 length: 17 amino acids. CDR3: CASSSPVGGGTNYGYTF. The CDR3 nucleotides are TGTGCCAGCAGCTCCCCGGTGGGAGGGGGAACTAACTATGGCTACACCTTC. Supplemented by reference TRBV5-6 and TRBJ1-2, the full variable domain reads DAGVTQSPTHLIKTRGQQVTLRCSPKSGHDTVSWYQQALGQGPQFIFQYYEEEERQRGNFPDRFSGHQFPNYSSELNVNALLLGDSALYLCASSSPVGGGTNYGYTFGSGTRLTVV.

This clone was seen a few times. The CDR3 DNA sequence: TGTGCCAGCTCACAGGTGGATACGCAGTATTTT. This encodes CASSQVDTQYF. The V gene is TRBV18, the J gene TRBJ2-3; D ambiguous. Trimming cost V 4 bases and J 6 bases, with 5 bases left between them. The CDR3 is made up of 11 amino acids. Germline V CDR1 and CDR2: KGHSH, LQKENI. Supplemented by reference TRBV18 and TRBJ2-3, the full variable domain reads NAGVMQNPRHLVRRRGQEARLRCSPMKGHSHVYWYRQLPEEGLKFMVYLQKENIIDESGMPKERFSAEFPKEGPSILRIQQVVRGDSAAYFCASSQVDTQYFGPGTRLTVL.

This clone was recorded only once. CDR3: CASSDPLAAGVTVEQYF. Here the CDR3 DNA reads TGCGCCAGCAGTGATCCCCTTGCAGCGGGGGTTACAGTGGAGCAGTACTTC. V is TRBV10-1 and J is TRBJ2-7; 8 bases match TRBD2. Trimming at V came to 3 bases and at J to 7 bases, leaving 17 bases not matched to a gene. The germline V gene encodes CDR1 WNHNN and CDR2 SYGVQD (reference sequence). The CDR3 extends over 17 amino acids.

The rearrangement links TRBV6-5 to TRBJ2-7; D not resolved. Per the germline V gene, CDR1 is MNHEY and CDR2 is SVGAGI. CDR3 size: 14 residues. Trimming stripped 6 bases from V and 1 base from J, with 13 bases between. The chain's CDR3 is CASRAAQGSYEQYF. The DNA of the CDR3 is TGTGCCAGCAGGGCTGCGCAAGGTTCCTACGAGCAGTACTTC.

The chain recombines TRBV6-5 with TRBJ1-2; possible D gene TRBD1, 5 bases. CDR1 MNHEY and CDR2 SVGAGI come from the germline V gene. The CDR3 runs 14 residues. The germline V and J ends were trimmed by 6 bases and 1 base, with 12 bases remaining between them. This chain's CDR3 is CASSSSDSNYGYTF. For the CDR3, the DNA is TGTGCCAGCAGCAGCTCAGACAGTAACTATGGCTACACCTTC.

The chain combines TRBV6-1 with TRBJ2-1, with no clear D. The germline V gene has CDR1 MNHNS and CDR2 SASEGT. Between the trimmed V and J ends, which lost 3 bases and 3 bases, there was a span of 9 bases. The CDR3 length is 14 residues. The CDR3 reads CASSDWSVYNEQFF. The CDR3 nucleotides are TGTGCCAGCAGTGATTGGAGCGTCTACAATGAGCAGTTCTTC.

V and J are TRBV5-6 and TRBJ2-1; tentatively, D is TRBD1 (6 bases). V was pared by 3 bases and J by 0 bases, with 16 bases between. CDR1 and CDR2 from the germline V gene are SGHDT and YYEEEE. The CDR3 runs 17 residues. CDR3 region: CASSSIYRAFSYNEQFF. DNA of the CDR3: TGTGCCAGCAGCTCAATCTACAGGGCTTTCTCCTACAATGAGCAGTTCTTC.